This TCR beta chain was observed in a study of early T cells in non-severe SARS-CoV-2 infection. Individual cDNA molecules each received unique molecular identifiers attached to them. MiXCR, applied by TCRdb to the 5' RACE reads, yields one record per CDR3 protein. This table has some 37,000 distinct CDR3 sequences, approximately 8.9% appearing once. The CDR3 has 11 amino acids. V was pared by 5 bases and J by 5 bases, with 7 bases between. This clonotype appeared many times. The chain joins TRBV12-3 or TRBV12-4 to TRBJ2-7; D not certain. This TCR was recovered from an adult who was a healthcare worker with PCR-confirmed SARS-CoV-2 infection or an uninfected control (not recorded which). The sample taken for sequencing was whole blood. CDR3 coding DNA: TGTGCCAGCAGTACCCTCCACGAGCAGTACTTC. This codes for CASSTLHEQYF.